The 32 T cell receptor beta chains below were found in one sample sequenced in a study of control samples from healthy donors and cancer patients. Profiling relied on immunoSEQ multiplex PCR, and the TCRdb table lists in-frame clones only, not all of them. Among more than 100,000 clones listed, approximately 89% were seen once. Material: blood. The origin of the receptors is a woman aged 18-35 years in good health.

The CDR3 sequence: CASSLTLAGDTQYF. The CDR3 bases are TGTGCCAGCAGCTTAACACTAGCCGGAGATACGCAGTATTTT. This chain connects TRBV7-3 to TRBJ2-3, with D perhaps matching TRBD2 (6 bases). The V and J ends lost 0 bases and 5 bases respectively, with 9 bases between them. Germline V gene sequence: CDR1 SGHTA, CDR2 FQGTGA. The CDR3 has 14 residues. The full variable domain, rest sourced from reference TRBV7-3 and TRBJ2-3, is GAGVSQTPSNKVTEKGKYVELRCDPISGHTALYWYRQSLGQGPEFLIYFQGTGAADDSGLPNDRFFAVRPEGSVSTLKIQRTERGDSAVYLCASSLTLAGDTQYFGPGTRLTVL.

This clone was observed a single time. The V call is TRBV20-1, the J call TRBJ2-3; no clear D. The germline V gene encodes CDR1 DFQATT and CDR2 SNEGSKA (reference sequence). This CDR3 contains 11 residues. The CDR3 here is CSAAPAEKRYF. The CDR3 region has the DNA TGCAGCGCGGCCCCGGCCGAAAAGCGGTATTTT.

DNA of the CDR3: TGTGCCAGCAGTCAGGACAGACGATACGAGCAGTACTTC. Its translation: CASSQDRRYEQYF. The chain uses TRBV12-3 or TRBV12-4 and TRBJ2-7, with a tentative D call TRBD1 (6 bases). Trimming shortened V by 5 bases and J by 4 bases, and 12 bases separated the two germline ends. CDR3 length: 13 amino acids.

This chain uses TRBV14 with TRBJ1-6, with D possibly being TRBD1 (6 bases). Germline-derived CDR1 and CDR2 are SGHDN and FVKESK. V shed 2 bases and J shed 8 bases, with 13 bases lying between them. This CDR3 comprises 15 residues. Here the CDR3 reads CASSQLAGVDSPLHF. Here the CDR3 DNA reads TGTGCCAGCAGCCAATTGGCAGGGGTGGATTCACCCCTCCACTTT.

V usage is TRBV18 and J usage is TRBJ2-6; unclear D gene. The germline CDR1 and CDR2 sequences are KGHSH and LQKENI. V gave up 3 bases and J gave up 0 bases, with 9 bases separating them. This CDR3 is built from 16 residues. CDR3 bases: TGTGCCAGCTCACCTAACCTGGACTCTGGGGCCAACGTCCTGACTTTC. This encodes CASSPNLDSGANVLTF.

This clone showed up just once. The chain recombines TRBV3-1 (or the pseudogene TRBV3-2) with TRBJ1-5; unclear D gene. The CDR3 sequence is 15 residues long. Germline CDR1 reads LGHDT; CDR2 reads YNNKEL (reference sequence). The V end lost 0 bases, the J end lost 2 bases, and 8 bases lay between the germline ends. The CDR3 coding sequence is TGTGCCAGCAGCCAAGATCCTAGGGGCAATCAGCCCCAGCATTTT. This translates into CASSQDPRGNQPQHF.

The chain uses TRBV28 and TRBJ2-1, with 8 bases fitting TRBD2. This CDR3 has 15 amino acids. Germline V lookup: CDR1 MDHEN, CDR2 SYDVKM. The J segment lost 7 bases and the V segment lost 1 base, leaving 6 bases of the junction unmatched. CDR3 nucleotides: TGTGCCAGCAGTTTATCGGGACTAGTGGGAAATGAGCAGTTCTTC. Encoded protein: CASSLSGLVGNEQFF.

The chain employs TRBV4-1 and TRBJ2-7; TRBD1 matches at 7 bases. CDR1 and CDR2 (germline): MGHRA, YSYEKL. The V segment lost 1 base and the J segment 3 bases; nucleotides outside the gene matches: 6. The CDR3 sequence is 15 residues long. CDR3 protein: CASSQVLGQFYEQYF. DNA for the CDR3: TGCGCCAGCAGCCAAGTTTTGGGACAGTTCTACGAGCAGTACTTC.

V gene TRBV9 combines with J gene TRBJ2-2, with TRBD2 identical over 13 bases. Germline lookup yields CDR1 SGDLS and CDR2 YYNGEE. Trimming cost V 2 bases and J 6 bases; bases outside gene matches: 4. This CDR3 region has 16 residues. This CDR3 is CASSVTSGRAPGELFF. CDR3 in DNA: TGTGCCAGCAGCGTTACTAGCGGGAGGGCCCCCGGGGAGCTGTTTTTT.

This sequence joins TRBV5-1 and TRBJ1-1; D is possibly TRBD1 (6 bases). This CDR3 is 15 amino acids long. CDR1 SGHRS and CDR2 YFSETQ come from the germline V gene. Trimming removed 6 bases from V and 1 base from J, with 16 bases in between. The CDR3 reads CASNPGGGQNTEAFF. CDR3 nucleotide sequence: TGCGCCAGCAACCCCGGGGGGGGGCAGAACACTGAAGCTTTCTTT.

V usage is TRBV6-5 and J usage is TRBJ1-1, with D tentatively TRBD1 (6 bases). Germline loops: CDR1 MNHEY, CDR2 SVGAGI. V gave up 6 bases and J gave up 6 bases, with 11 bases separating them. The CDR3 length is 12 residues. The CDR3 region is CASSRGGPEAFF. For the CDR3, the DNA is TGTGCCAGCAGCCGGGGGGGGCCTGAAGCTTTCTTT.

The chain uses TRBV15 and TRBJ1-5; no definite D call. Trimming took 3 bases from V and 6 from J, leaving 9 bases between them. The germline V gene encodes CDR1 LNHNV and CDR2 YYDKDF (reference sequence). CDR3 size: 13 residues. The CDR3 DNA reads as TGTGCCACCAGCAGGGGTATCGGTCAGCCCCAGCATTTT. Translating it yields CATSRGIGQPQHF.

This clone was observed a few times. The gene calls are TRBV30 and TRBJ2-7, with D uncertain. This CDR3 is built from 11 residues. In germline, CDR1 is GTSNPN, CDR2 SVGIG (reference sequence). V was clipped by 1 base and J by 4 bases, with 5 bases between them. CDR3 protein: CAWSGLYEQYF. The CDR3 DNA reads as TGTGCCTGGAGTGGATTATACGAGCAGTACTTC.

The V call is TRBV2, the J call TRBJ2-7; 7 bases map to TRBD2. The V segment lost 10 bases and the J segment 4 bases; nucleotides outside the gene matches: 13. CDR3 length: 14 amino acids. Germline CDR1 is SNHLY and CDR2 is FYNNEI. The CDR3: CATSEERGPYEQYF. The DNA for the CDR3 is TGTGCCACCTCGGAAGAGCGGGGTCCTTACGAGCAGTACTTC.

The CDR3 coding sequence is TGTGCCTGGACGAACAGGGGGCGGAACTATGGCTACACCTTC. Its translation is CAWTNRGRNYGYTF. This chain joins TRBV30 and TRBJ1-2; 9 nucleotides match TRBD1. Germline CDR1 is GTSNPN and CDR2 is SVGIG (reference sequence). This CDR3 region has 14 residues. V was pared by 4 bases and J by 2 bases, with 5 bases of the junction left unmatched. The variable domain in full, completed from reference TRBV30 and TRBJ1-2, reads SQTIHQWPATLVQPVGSPLSLECTVEGTSNPNLYWYRQAAGRGLQLLFYSVGIGQISSEVPQNLSASRPQDRQFILSSKKLLLSDSGFYLCAWTNRGRNYGYTFGSGTRLTVV.

This rearrangement joins TRBV5-4 to TRBJ2-5, with 7 positions matching TRBD1. The CDR3 is made up of 15 amino acids. Germline CDR1 reads SGHNT; CDR2 reads YYREEE (reference sequence). J was trimmed by 5 bases and V by 1 base; bases with no gene match: 8. Here the CDR3 reads CASSLRGGGRETQYF. As DNA, the CDR3 is TGTGCCAGCAGCTTGCGAGGGGGCGGGCGGGAGACCCAGTACTTC.

The J gene is TRBJ1-1, the V gene TRBV7-2; D gene unclear. The CDR3 covers 13 residues. Germline assignment: CDR1 SGHTA and CDR2 FQGNSA. V dropped 7 bases and J dropped 5 bases, with 14 bases sitting between them. This CDR3 reads CASKLEGGTEAFF. In DNA form, the CDR3 reads TGTGCCAGCAAATTAGAGGGCGGGACTGAAGCTTTCTTT. Based on the CDR3 plus reference TRBV7-2 and TRBJ1-1, the full variable domain is GAGVSQSPSNKVTEKGKDVELRCDPISGHTALYWYRQSLGQGLEFLIYFQGNSAPDKSGLPSDRFSAERTGGSVSTLTIQRTQQEDSAVYLCASKLEGGTEAFFGQGTRLTVV.

This chain links TRBV7-2 with TRBJ1-3; D uncertain. Germline V CDR1 and CDR2: SGHTA, FQGNSA. The V and J ends lost 5 bases and 3 bases respectively, with 14 bases between them. The CDR3 contains 15 residues. The CDR3 DNA reads as TGTGCCAGCAGCCGCGATGGAGGGTTTGGAAACACCATATATTTT. Its translation is CASSRDGGFGNTIYF.

This clone was detected once. The chain employs TRBV18 and TRBJ1-2; D gene ambiguous. The V end was cut by 3 bases, the J end by 2 bases, with 7 bases between. The CDR3 is 13 residues long. From germline, CDR1 is KGHSH and CDR2 LQKENI. The CDR3 sequence: CASSPEGNYGYTF. CDR3 sequence (DNA): TGTGCCAGCTCACCGGAGGGAAACTATGGCTACACCTTC.

This CDR3 reads CASSETKSAYGAGELFF. The CDR3 DNA sequence: TGTGCCAGCAGTGAAACTAAAAGTGCCTACGGGGCCGGGGAGCTGTTTTTT. The rearrangement links TRBV6-1 to TRBJ2-2; weak D call: TRBD2 (5 bases). Trimming removed 2 bases at V and 6 bases at J, with 19 bases between. The CDR3 length is 17 residues. Germline V lookup: CDR1 MNHNS, CDR2 SASEGT.

The chain recombines TRBV6-2 or TRBV6-3 with TRBJ2-5; 11 bases are a match to TRBD1. The J segment lost 5 bases and the V segment lost 2 bases, leaving 4 bases of the junction unmatched. The germline V gene encodes CDR1 MNHEY and CDR2 SVGEGT. CDR3 size: 15 residues. Here the CDR3 reads CASSYGTGGPETQYF. The CDR3 coding sequence is TGTGCCAGCAGTTACGGGACAGGGGGACCGGAGACCCAGTACTTC.

The chain recombines TRBV2 with TRBJ2-7, with TRBD2 matching 8 bases. Germline loops: CDR1 SNHLY, CDR2 FYNNEI. The CDR3 is made up of 16 amino acids. V was clipped by 2 bases and J by 2 bases; unmatched bases: 8. CDR3 sequence: CASSESAGGGAYEQYF. CDR3 DNA: TGTGCCAGCAGTGAATCGGCGGGGGGTGGCGCCTACGAGCAGTACTTC.

Remarks on this clone: Within the sample, other DNA sequences also encode this same CDR3. The CDR3, as DNA: TGCAGCGTTGAAGGCCGAGACCCATATGGCTACACCTTC. Translation gives CSVEGRDPYGYTF. This chain joins TRBV29-1 and TRBJ1-2, with D unclear. This CDR3 is 13 amino acids long. V lost 1 base and J lost 5, with 11 bases in between. Germline loops: CDR1 SQVTM, CDR2 ANQGSEA.

This clone was found once. The chain joins TRBV28 to TRBJ2-3; D is possibly TRBD1 or TRBD2 (5 bases each). Trimming left V 4 bases short and J 9 bases short, with 14 bases between. The CDR3 length is 13 residues. Germline V lookup: CDR1 MDHEN, CDR2 SYDVKM. Written as DNA, the CDR3 is TGTGCCAGCAGTTCACCCGGGGCGAGAACGCAGTATTTT. Protein product: CASSSPGARTQYF. Full variable domain (outside the CDR3, taken from reference TRBV28 and TRBJ2-3): DVKVTQSSRYLVKRTGEKVFLECVQDMDHENMFWYRQDPGLGLRLIYFSYDVKMKEKGDIPEGYSVSREKKERFSLILESASTNQTSMYLCASSSPGARTQYFGPGTRLTVL.

This clone was picked up one time. The CDR3 reads CASSFSESGQYF. The CDR3 DNA sequence: TGTGCCAGCAGCTTTAGTGAATCCGGACAGTACTTC. J is TRBJ2-7 and V is TRBV7-2; no reliable D call. CDR1 is SGHTA, CDR2 FQGNSA, per germline. V was shortened by 3 bases and J by 10 bases, with 13 bases between the two germline ends. This CDR3 is 12 amino acids long.

The rearrangement uses TRBV4-2 and TRBJ2-6, with a tentative D call TRBD1 (6 bases). The V gene's germline CDR1 is LGHNA and CDR2 YNFKEQ. The V end lost 4 bases, the J end lost 0 bases, and 13 bases lay between the germline ends. This CDR3 comprises 17 residues. The CDR3 is CASSLQTGPSGANVLTF. The CDR3 region has the DNA TGTGCCAGCAGCCTCCAGACAGGTCCCTCTGGGGCCAACGTCCTGACTTTC.

This clone was seen a handful of times. This rearrangement joins TRBV14 to TRBJ1-2, with D maybe TRBD1 (6 bases). The CDR3 totals 14 residues. CDR1 is SGHDN and CDR2 is FVKESK in the germline V gene. Between the trimmed V and J ends, which lost 4 bases and 5 bases, there was a span of 14 bases. CDR3 loop: CASSRDRSGYGYTF. The CDR3 DNA sequence: TGTGCCAGCAGCCGTGACAGGTCTGGGTATGGCTACACCTTC.

CDR3 protein: CASSLRQNTEAFF. CDR3 nucleotides: TGTGCCAGCAGTTTACGGCAGAACACTGAAGCTTTCTTT. The chain carries TRBV28 and TRBJ1-1; D ambiguous. Germline V lookup: CDR1 MDHEN, CDR2 SYDVKM. V lost 2 bases and J 1 base, leaving 5 bases between the germline ends. CDR3 length: 13 residues. Based on the CDR3 plus reference TRBV28 and TRBJ1-1, the full variable domain is DVKVTQSSRYLVKRTGEKVFLECVQDMDHENMFWYRQDPGLGLRLIYFSYDVKMKEKGDIPEGYSVSREKKERFSLILESASTNQTSMYLCASSLRQNTEAFFGQGTRLTVV.

Concerning this clone itself: The junction differs from germline at one of its ends, possibly a read error. The V gene is TRBV27, the J gene TRBJ2-7; D gene unclear. The CDR3 length is 14 residues. Germline assignment: CDR1 MNHEY and CDR2 SMNVEV (reference sequence). The CDR3 loop reads CASSLEGDPQSALF. The CDR3 DNA reads as TGTGCCAGCAGTCTAGAAGGAGATCCACAGTCAGCCTTATTC.

The chain has TRBV2 and TRBJ2-3; 7 bases line up with TRBD1. J lost 3 bases, V lost 3 bases, and 9 bases had no gene match. CDR3 length: 16 amino acids. Germline V gives CDR1 SNHLY, CDR2 FYNNEI. CDR3 residues: CASSEGRGQRTDTQYF. Here the CDR3 DNA reads TGTGCCAGCAGTGAGGGTAGGGGGCAAAGGACAGATACGCAGTATTTT.

The chain combines TRBV10-3 with TRBJ1-6, with TRBD1 identical over 9 bases. There are 13 residues in the CDR3. With 7 bases clipped from V and 9 bases from J, the junction kept 4 bases outside the gene matches. Germline-derived CDR1 and CDR2 are ENHRY and SYGVKD. In DNA form, the CDR3 reads TGTGCCATCACGGACAGGGGCGGTTCACCCCTCCACTTT. This codes for CAITDRGGSPLHF.

The chain is built from TRBV28 and TRBJ1-2; the D gene is possibly TRBD1 (5 bases). This CDR3 region has 13 residues. V lost 5 bases, J lost 3 bases, and 10 bases lay in between. The germline CDR1 and CDR2 sequences are MDHEN and SYDVKM. DNA for the CDR3: TGTGCCAGCAGTCCCTGGGGGGACTATGGCTACACCTTC. This translates into CASSPWGDYGYTF.